This T cell receptor (beta chain) appears in the sequencing data of a study of blood T cell repertoires in COVID-19. In the study overall: Spain, Italy and the United States supplied samples that represented acute and convalescent COVID-19.

In the source study's methods: Amplified reference gene primers provided the basis for estimating nucleated cell counts. Assay used: immunoSEQ multiplex PCR; TCRdb lists only in-frame clones, some missing. D and trimming were read from the DNA, whereas the V and J calls and clone size are those reported in that table. The repertoire holds some 93,000 clones, with roughly 87% as singletons. Germline V CDR1 and CDR2: MGHDK, SYGVNS. V shed 6 bases, J shed 5 bases, and the junction held 5 bases outside the gene matches. The CDR3 loop spans 13 amino acids. This clonotype originated in a man aged 55 to 70 with acute or convalescent COVID-19. Sequencing was performed on peripheral blood. V and J are TRBV25-1 and TRBJ2-3; 7 bases map to TRBD1. Written as DNA, the CDR3 is TGTGCCAGCAGAGGGTCAGGGGGAGATACGCAGTATTTT. It is translated as CASRGSGGDTQYF.